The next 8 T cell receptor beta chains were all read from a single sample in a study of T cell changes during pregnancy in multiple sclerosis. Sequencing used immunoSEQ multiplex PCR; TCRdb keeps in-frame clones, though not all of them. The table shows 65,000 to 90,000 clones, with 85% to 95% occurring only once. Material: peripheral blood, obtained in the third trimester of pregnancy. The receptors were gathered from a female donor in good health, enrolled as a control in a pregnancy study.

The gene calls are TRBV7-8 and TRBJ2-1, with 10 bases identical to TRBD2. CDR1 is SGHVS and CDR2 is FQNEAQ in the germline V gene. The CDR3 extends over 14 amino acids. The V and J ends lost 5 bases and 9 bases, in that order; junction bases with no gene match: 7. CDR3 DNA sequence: TGTGCCAGCAGCCAGAGCGGGAGGGCCGGTGAGCAGTTCTTC. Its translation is CASSQSGRAGEQFF.

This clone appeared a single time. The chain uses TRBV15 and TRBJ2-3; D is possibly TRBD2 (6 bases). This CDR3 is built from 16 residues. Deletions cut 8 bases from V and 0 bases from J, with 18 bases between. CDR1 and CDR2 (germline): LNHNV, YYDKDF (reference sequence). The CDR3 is CATGRGRPHSTDTQYF. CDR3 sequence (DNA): TGTGCCACCGGGCGGGGCCGACCCCATAGCACAGATACGCAGTATTTT.

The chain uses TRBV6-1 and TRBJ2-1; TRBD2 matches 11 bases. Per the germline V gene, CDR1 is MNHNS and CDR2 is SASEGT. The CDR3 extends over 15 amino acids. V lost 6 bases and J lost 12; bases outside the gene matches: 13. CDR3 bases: TGTGCCAGCAGCGTTGATAGCGGGAGGGCGGTTGGGCAGTTCTTC. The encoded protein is CASSVDSGRAVGQFF.

The CDR3 loop is CASRHPGDRGYEQYF. As DNA, the CDR3 is TGTGCCAGCAGACACCCTGGGGACAGGGGCTACGAGCAGTACTTC. The rearrangement uses TRBV6-5 and TRBJ2-7, with 10 bases matching TRBD1. Germline V CDR1 and CDR2: MNHEY, SVGAGI. There are 15 residues in the CDR3. Trimming cost V 6 bases and J 3 bases; bases outside gene matches: 8.

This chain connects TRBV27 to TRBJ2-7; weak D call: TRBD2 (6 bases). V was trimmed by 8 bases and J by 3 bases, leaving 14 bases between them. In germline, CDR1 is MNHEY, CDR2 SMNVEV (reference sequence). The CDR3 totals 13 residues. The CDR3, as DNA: TGTGCCAGCCGTTCTCCGGAGGGCTACGAGCAGTACTTC. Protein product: CASRSPEGYEQYF.

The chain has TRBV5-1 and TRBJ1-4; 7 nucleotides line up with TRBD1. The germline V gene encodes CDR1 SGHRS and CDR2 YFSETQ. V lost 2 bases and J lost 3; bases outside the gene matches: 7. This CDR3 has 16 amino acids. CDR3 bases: TGCGCCAGCAGCTTAAACAGACAGGGTTCTAATGAAAAACTGTTTTTT. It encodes CASSLNRQGSNEKLFF. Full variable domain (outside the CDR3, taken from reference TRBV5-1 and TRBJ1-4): KAGVTQTPRYLIKTRGQQVTLSCSPISGHRSVSWYQQTPGQGLQFLFEYFSETQRNKGNFPGRFSGRQFSNSRSEMNVSTLELGDSALYLCASSLNRQGSNEKLFFGSGTQLSVL.

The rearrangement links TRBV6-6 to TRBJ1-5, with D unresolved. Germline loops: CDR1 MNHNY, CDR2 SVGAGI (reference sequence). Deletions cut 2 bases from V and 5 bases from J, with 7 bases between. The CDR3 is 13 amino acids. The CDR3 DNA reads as TGTGCCAGCAGTTACCCCCCCGATCAGCCCCAGCATTTT. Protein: CASSYPPDQPQHF.

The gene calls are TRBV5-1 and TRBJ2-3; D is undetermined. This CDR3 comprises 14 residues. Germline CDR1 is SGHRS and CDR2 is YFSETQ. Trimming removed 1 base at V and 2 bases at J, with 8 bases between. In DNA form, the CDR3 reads TGCGCCAGCAGCTTGACCCCCTACACAGATACGCAGTATTTT. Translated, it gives CASSLTPYTDTQYF.